This T cell receptor beta chain emerged from a study of human T cells and chemical hapten exposure. Regarding time point: patch test 1, 2 weeks after DPC sensitization. Sample treatment: therapeutic diphenylcyclopropenone sensitization with weekly scalp DPC. Each CDR3 protein gets one entry after TCRdb re-called the RACE reads with MiXCR. Of 150,000 to 200,000 distinct CDR3 sequences listed, around 13% are singletons. The source was whole blood, collected in connection with sensitization to the hapten diphenylcyclopropenone (DPC). The receptor's source is a woman aged 25 to 39 with alopecia areata. Some clones in this sample may be carry-over from other donors' samples.

The CDR3 protein is CASNWGPYGYTF. The DNA for the CDR3 is TGTGCCAGCAATTGGGGCCCCTATGGCTACACCTTC. J is TRBJ1-2 and V is TRBV2, with a possible D match to TRBD1 (5 bases). V was trimmed by 7 bases and J by 4 bases, leaving 10 bases between them. CDR1 SNHLY and CDR2 FYNNEI come from the germline V gene. This CDR3 has 12 residues.